This passage covers 22 T cell receptor beta chains from one sample sequenced in a study of shared clonotypes between healthy human individuals. TCRdb keeps only in-frame clones here, not all; method: immunoSEQ multiplex PCR. The sample has roughly 2,300,000 clones, approximately 90% seen once. Sequencing was done on a sample of naive CD4+ T cells from PBMCs. Indicated subset: CD45RA+ positively selected. Every receptor here comes from a man aged 18 to 29 in good health. Some clones in this sample may be carry-over from other donors' samples.

This CDR3 reads CASSPDSREQYF. DNA of the CDR3: TGTGCCAGCTCACCTGACAGTCGCGAGCAGTACTTC. The V gene is TRBV18, the J gene TRBJ2-7; possibly TRBD1 for D (5 bases). The CDR3 loop spans 12 amino acids. Trimming removed 3 bases from V and 6 bases from J, with 9 bases in between. Germline CDR1 reads KGHSH; CDR2 reads LQKENI. The full variable domain, its missing parts supplied by reference TRBV18 and TRBJ2-7, is NAGVMQNPRHLVRRRGQEARLRCSPMKGHSHVYWYRQLPEEGLKFMVYLQKENIIDESGMPKERFSAEFPKEGPSILRIQQVVRGDSAAYFCASSPDSREQYFGPGTRLTVT.

The chain joins TRBV18 to TRBJ1-5, with no clear D. The CDR3 is 14 residues long. Germline values: CDR1 KGHSH, CDR2 LQKENI. V lost 3 bases and J lost 3, with 9 bases in between. CDR3 in DNA: TGTGCCAGCTCACCCTCGGGATTCAATCAGCCCCAGCATTTT. Protein sequence: CASSPSGFNQPQHF.

The CDR3 DNA follows: TGCAGCGTCGCCAGGACGGAATCTTCGGAGACCCAGTACTTC. This translates into CSVARTESSETQYF. This sequence joins TRBV29-1 and TRBJ2-5; D is undetermined. Germline assignment: CDR1 SQVTM and CDR2 ANQGSEA. This CDR3 has 14 amino acids. The V and J ends lost 6 bases and 5 bases respectively, with 19 bases between them.

The rearrangement joins TRBV28 to TRBJ2-1; unclear D gene. This CDR3 region has 12 residues. Germline V lookup: CDR1 MDHEN, CDR2 SYDVKM. The V end was cut by 8 bases, the J end by 10 bases, with 15 bases between. The CDR3, as DNA: TGTGCCAGCGGCACTACCCGAGCCGAGCAGTTCTTC. This sequence encodes CASGTTRAEQFF.

The chain carries TRBV9 and TRBJ2-2, with 9 bases matching TRBD2. J was trimmed by 4 bases and V by 6 bases; bases with no gene match: 7. This CDR3 spans 15 amino acids. In germline, CDR1 is SGDLS, CDR2 YYNGEE. CDR3 residues: CASNSGSSFTGELFF. The CDR3 region has the DNA TGTGCCAGCAATAGCGGGAGCTCGTTCACCGGGGAGCTGTTTTTT.

The chain combines TRBV28 with TRBJ2-3, with 9 bases identical to TRBD1. The length of the CDR3 is 17 residues. V shed 1 base, J shed 7 bases, and the junction held 12 bases outside the gene matches. Germline CDR1 is MDHEN and CDR2 is SYDVKM. The CDR3 loop is CASSLYKWTGAVNTQYF. As DNA, the CDR3 is TGTGCCAGCAGTTTATACAAGTGGACAGGGGCCGTGAATACGCAGTATTTT.

This clone showed up just once. V is TRBV18 and J is TRBJ1-1, with 9 bases matching TRBD1. CDR3 size: 18 residues. Germline loops: CDR1 KGHSH, CDR2 LQKENI. Trimming removed 4 bases from V and 1 base from J; junction bases left unmatched: 13. CDR3 DNA sequence: TGTGCCAGCTCACGGCTATTTGGGGACAGGGAAGGGAACACTGAAGCTTTCTTT. This encodes CASSRLFGDREGNTEAFF.

The V call is TRBV7-9, the J call TRBJ2-7, with D maybe TRBD1 (5 bases). Germline assignment: CDR1 SEHNR and CDR2 FQNEAQ (reference sequence). V was cut by 5 bases and J by 2 bases, with 10 bases left in between. This CDR3 contains 13 residues. The CDR3 coding sequence is TGTGCCAGCAGCGAAGGGGCTACCTACGAGCAGTACTTC. Its translation: CASSEGATYEQYF. Full variable domain (missing parts from reference TRBV7-9 and TRBJ2-7): DTGVSQNPRHKITKRGQNVTFRCDPISEHNRLYWYRQTLGQGPEFLTYFQNEAQLEKSRLLSDRFSAERPKGSFSTLEIQRTEQGDSAMYLCASSEGATYEQYFGPGTRLTVT.

The chain employs TRBV5-1 and TRBJ2-2, with 13 positions matching TRBD2. This CDR3 is built from 17 residues. V gave up 5 bases and J gave up 6 bases; unmatched junction bases: 10. CDR1 SGHRS and CDR2 YFSETQ come from the germline V gene. The CDR3 here is CASSPTSGRSSAGELFF. DNA of the CDR3: TGCGCCAGCAGTCCGACTAGCGGGAGGTCATCGGCCGGGGAGCTGTTTTTT.

This clone has only one observation. The chain recombines TRBV19 with TRBJ1-5; weak D call: TRBD1 (6 bases). Trimming cost V 4 bases and J 8 bases, with 15 bases left between them. Germline V gene lookup returns CDR1 LNHDA and CDR2 SQIVND (reference sequence). The CDR3 extends over 14 amino acids. CDR3 sequence (DNA): TGTGCCAGTAGTACCGAGGGACATAGGAAGCCCCAGCATTTT. Protein product: CASSTEGHRKPQHF.

The genes are TRBV7-9 and TRBJ2-1, with D tentatively TRBD1 (5 bases). The germline gives CDR1 SEHNR, CDR2 FQNEAQ (reference sequence). CDR3 length: 17 amino acids. Trimming shortened V by 2 bases and J by 4 bases, and 18 bases separated the two germline ends. The CDR3 spells CASSLWVRQSIYNEQFF. CDR3 DNA sequence: TGTGCCAGCAGCTTATGGGTGCGACAGAGCATTTACAATGAGCAGTTCTTC.

The rearrangement uses TRBV30 and TRBJ1-4; D not certain. There are 14 residues in the CDR3. The germline V gene has CDR1 GTSNPN and CDR2 SVGIG (reference sequence). V lost 0 bases to trimming and J lost 4 bases, with 9 bases between them. CDR3 in DNA: TGTGCCTGGAGTGTACTTGGACTTAATGAAAAACTGTTTTTT. Protein: CAWSVLGLNEKLFF.

The J gene is TRBJ1-2, the V gene TRBV19; 7 bases are a match to TRBD1. The CDR3 is 15 amino acids. Trimming cost V 6 bases and J 3 bases; bases outside gene matches: 10. Germline V gene lookup returns CDR1 LNHDA and CDR2 SQIVND (reference sequence). CDR3: CASRWGDTGDYGYTF. The CDR3 DNA reads TGTGCCAGTAGGTGGGGAGATACAGGGGACTATGGCTACACCTTC.

Concerning this clone: Other DNA sequences of this sample code for an identical CDR3. The chain carries TRBV7-3 and TRBJ1-1; the D is unclear. CDR3 length: 14 residues. V was cut by 1 base and J by 4 bases, with 10 bases left in between. From germline, CDR1 is SGHTA and CDR2 FQGTGA. The CDR3 DNA sequence: TGTGCCAGCAGCTTAATTCCGGGATCCACTGAAGCTTTCTTT. Its protein is CASSLIPGSTEAFF.

This clone was picked up one time. The sample holds other DNA sequences that translate to the same CDR3. The chain links TRBV19 to TRBJ1-5, with TRBD1 matching over 7 bases. Trimming removed 1 base from V and 3 bases from J; junction bases left unmatched: 3. The CDR3 has 15 residues. The germline V gene encodes CDR1 LNHDA and CDR2 SQIVND (reference sequence). The CDR3 reads CASSIGGTVNQPQHF. For the CDR3, the DNA is TGTGCCAGTAGTATAGGAGGGACAGTCAATCAGCCCCAGCATTTT.

This chain links TRBV11-2 with TRBJ1-2; D not certain. CDR3 length equals 15 residues. V was trimmed by 2 bases and J by 4 bases, leaving 14 bases between them. From germline, CDR1 is SGHAT and CDR2 FQNNGV. The CDR3 DNA is TGTGCCAGCAGCTTACTATCTGACCCTCTCTATGGCTACACCTTC. Its translation is CASSLLSDPLYGYTF.

A single count supports this clone. The chain employs TRBV5-1 and TRBJ2-7; 16 nucleotides align to TRBD2. V shed 2 bases, J shed 1 base, and the junction held 9 bases outside the gene matches. The V gene's germline CDR1 is SGHRS and CDR2 YFSETQ. The CDR3 has 19 residues. The CDR3 reads CASSLSGTSGRARSYEQYF. CDR3 sequence (DNA): TGCGCCAGCAGCTTATCCGGGACTAGCGGGAGGGCCCGTTCCTACGAGCAGTACTTC. Together with reference TRBV5-1 and TRBJ2-7, the CDR3 gives the full variable domain: KAGVTQTPRYLIKTRGQQVTLSCSPISGHRSVSWYQQTPGQGLQFLFEYFSETQRNKGNFPGRFSGRQFSNSRSEMNVSTLELGDSALYLCASSLSGTSGRARSYEQYFGPGTRLTVT.

This chain links TRBV6-1 with TRBJ1-5; 10 positions match TRBD1. Unmatched junction bases numbered 9, after V lost 6 bases and J lost 7 bases. The CDR3 spans 15 residues. CDR1 MNHNS and CDR2 SASEGT come from the germline V gene. This CDR3 reads CASSSPGQGTQPQHF. The CDR3 DNA reads TGTGCCAGCAGCTCTCCGGGACAGGGGACCCAGCCCCAGCATTTT.

The chain joins TRBV5-5 to TRBJ2-7, with TRBD2 identical over 8 bases. CDR3 size: 14 residues. V shed 0 bases and J 3 bases; nucleotides not matched to a gene: 2. The V gene's germline CDR1 is SGHKS and CDR2 YYEKEE (reference sequence). The CDR3, as DNA: TGTGCCAGCAGCTTGGCCCTAGCGGGCTACGAGCAGTACTTC. It encodes CASSLALAGYEQYF. Based on the CDR3 plus reference TRBV5-5 and TRBJ2-7, the full variable domain is DAGVTQSPTHLIKTRGQQVTLRCSPISGHKSVSWYQQVLGQGPQFIFQYYEKEERGRGNFPDRFSARQFPNYSSELNVNALLLGDSALYLCASSLALAGYEQYFGPGTRLTVT.

The rearrangement links TRBV7-3 to TRBJ2-7, with TRBD1 matching over 8 bases. V was clipped by 2 bases and J by 2 bases; unmatched bases: 5. The CDR3 is made up of 15 amino acids. The germline V gene has CDR1 SGHTA and CDR2 FQGTGA. The CDR3 spells CASSLGQGAAYEQYF. The CDR3 region has the DNA TGTGCCAGCAGCTTAGGGCAGGGGGCTGCCTACGAGCAGTACTTC.

The CDR3 region has the DNA TGTGCCACCAGCCCAACCCGGGGAGGGTACAATGAGCAGTTCTTC. Translated, it gives CATSPTRGGYNEQFF. The rearrangement links TRBV15 to TRBJ2-1; the match to TRBD2 covers 7 bases. With 5 bases clipped from V and 4 bases from J, the junction kept 8 bases outside the gene matches. Germline CDR1 reads LNHNV; CDR2 reads YYDKDF (reference sequence). The length of the CDR3 is 15 residues.

CDR3 loop: CAIGRAQGASYNEQFF. DNA for the CDR3: TGTGCCATCGGTAGAGCACAGGGGGCCTCCTACAATGAGCAGTTCTTC. The chain is built from TRBV10-3 and TRBJ2-1; 9 positions agree with TRBD1. The germline CDR1 and CDR2 sequences are ENHRY and SYGVKD. The CDR3 totals 16 residues. After removal of 8 bases from V and 0 bases from J, the junction contained 8 bases not matched to a gene.